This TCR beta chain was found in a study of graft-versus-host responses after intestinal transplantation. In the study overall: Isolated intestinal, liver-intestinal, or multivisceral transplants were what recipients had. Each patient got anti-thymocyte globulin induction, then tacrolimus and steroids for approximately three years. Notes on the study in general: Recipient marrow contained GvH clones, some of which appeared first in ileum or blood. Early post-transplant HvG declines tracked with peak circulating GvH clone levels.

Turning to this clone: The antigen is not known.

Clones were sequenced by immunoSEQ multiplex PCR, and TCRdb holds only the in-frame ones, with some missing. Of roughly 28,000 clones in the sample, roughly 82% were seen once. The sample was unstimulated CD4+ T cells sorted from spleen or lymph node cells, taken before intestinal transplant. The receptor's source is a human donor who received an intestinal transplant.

CDR3 sequence (DNA): TGTGCCAGCAGCCAAGTTAAAAGACGCGGCACTGAAGCTTTCTTT. The encoded protein is CASSQVKRRGTEAFF. V gene TRBV14 combines with J gene TRBJ1-1; D not resolved. V dropped 1 base and J dropped 4 bases, with 13 bases sitting between them. This CDR3 comprises 15 residues. Germline loops: CDR1 SGHDN, CDR2 FVKESK.